These T cell receptor beta chains were read from a single sample in a study of blood T cell repertoires in COVID-19. The repertoire was sequenced with immunoSEQ multiplex PCR; TCRdb's copy has only in-frame clones and lacks some. This table has approximately 200,000 clones, 85% appearing once. Source material: PBMCs or T cells enriched from blood (not recorded which). These receptors came from a man aged 40-49 years who had recovered from COVID-19. Both conserved end residues are trimmed from each CDR3. Fields, in order: D gene, clone size, V gene, CDR3 protein. D genes are given only for firm matches. Clone sizes are given selectively: once, few, many, or a class where the clone is expanded.

D gene: .; clone size: .; V gene: TRBV24-1; CDR3 protein: ATSTGRGNQPQH
D gene: TRBD2; clone size: .; V gene: TRBV9; CDR3 protein: ASSAWGGDEQY
D gene: TRBD2; clone size: .; V gene: TRBV4-1; CDR3 protein: ASSLKAGTIYEQY
D gene: TRBD1; clone size: .; V gene: TRBV6-5; CDR3 protein: ASRSGGYGYT
D gene: .; clone size: once; V gene: TRBV6-5; CDR3 protein: ASTQTVRETQY
D gene: .; clone size: .; V gene: TRBV4-1; CDR3 protein: ASSQDGAGRQPQH
D gene: TRBD1; clone size: once; V gene: TRBV6-1; CDR3 protein: ASSESLPGGISNQPQH
D gene: TRBD1; clone size: .; V gene: TRBV29-1; CDR3 protein: SVGKQGANYGYT
D gene: TRBD1; clone size: .; V gene: TRBV10-3; CDR3 protein: AISAGTGVAGELF
D gene: TRBD2; clone size: few; V gene: TRBV6-2/TRBV6-3; CDR3 protein: ASSVSGGSGANVLT
D gene: TRBD1; clone size: .; V gene: TRBV18; CDR3 protein: ASSPRTGPYEQY
D gene: .; clone size: .; V gene: TRBV11-3; CDR3 protein: ASSPPVAGLYNEQF
D gene: .; clone size: .; V gene: TRBV5-6; CDR3 protein: ASSAYAGTGEEDGYT
D gene: .; clone size: .; V gene: TRBV6-5; CDR3 protein: ASSYPGTGELF
D gene: TRBD1; clone size: few; V gene: TRBV13; CDR3 protein: ASSLGNQGEDNNSPLH
D gene: .; clone size: .; V gene: TRBV11-2; CDR3 protein: ASSPGLRGSYNEQF
D gene: TRBD2; clone size: .; V gene: TRBV7-3; CDR3 protein: ASSLSGRDNEQF
D gene: .; clone size: once; V gene: TRBV27; CDR3 protein: ASSSSAYNEQF
D gene: .; clone size: few; V gene: TRBV7-2; CDR3 protein: ASSLATGSGYT
D gene: TRBD2; clone size: few; V gene: TRBV7-9; CDR3 protein: ASSLDLGLAGKETQY
D gene: .; clone size: once; V gene: TRBV15; CDR3 protein: ATSRTRLASGANVLT
D gene: .; clone size: .; V gene: TRBV3-1/TRBV3-2; CDR3 protein: ASSNTYEQY
D gene: .; clone size: .; V gene: TRBV19; CDR3 protein: ASISSGLNTEAF
D gene: TRBD2; clone size: once; V gene: TRBV3-1/TRBV3-2; CDR3 protein: ASSVLGEGSGETQY
D gene: .; clone size: .; V gene: TRBV7-2; CDR3 protein: ASSLGLALAAGGEKLF
D gene: .; clone size: .; V gene: TRBV4-1; CDR3 protein: ASSPFRRGNTGELF